One and the same sample provided the 3 T cell receptor beta chains below, sequenced in a study of cytomegalovirus exposure and HLA in healthy donors. The PCR contained 60 Vbeta and 13 Jbeta primers. Repertoires were generated with immunoSEQ multiplex PCR, while TCRdb's copy carries only in-frame clones and drops some. This table holds 140,000 or so clones, approximately 86% found once. The sequenced material came from PBMCs. The receptors here all came from a woman between 40 and 50 years old in good health and CMV-seronegative.

This chain links TRBV11-3 with TRBJ2-1, with TRBD2 matching over 10 bases. Germline CDR1 SGHNT, CDR2 YENEEA. The CDR3 has 17 residues. V shed 0 bases, J shed 4 bases, and the junction held 6 bases outside the gene matches. The CDR3 here is CASSLDVLAGIYNEQFF. Written as DNA, the CDR3 is TGTGCCAGCAGCTTAGATGTACTAGCGGGAATTTACAATGAGCAGTTCTTC.

In the case of this clone: One junction end does not reproduce the germline sequence, and a read error may be involved. J is TRBJ1-2 and V is TRBV7-9; D perhaps matches TRBD1 (6 bases). From germline, CDR1 is SEHNR and CDR2 FQNEAQ (reference sequence). CDR3 length equals 13 residues. CDR3 nucleotides: TGTTCCAGCAGCCCGGACAGCTCCTATGGCTACACCTTC. Translated: CSSSPDSSYGYTF.

The chain's CDR3 is CASSSPQYEQYF. In DNA, the CDR3 is TGTGCCAGCAGTTCCCCCCAGTACGAGCAGTACTTC. This chain connects TRBV27 to TRBJ2-7; no clear D. The V and J ends lost 4 bases and 4 bases respectively, with 8 bases between them. In germline, CDR1 is MNHEY, CDR2 SMNVEV (reference sequence). CDR3 length: 12 amino acids.